These T cell receptor beta chains were read from a single sample in a study of shared T cell receptors in the human thymus. Method: immunoSEQ multiplex PCR; TCRdb's copy keeps in-frame clones and lacks some. The sample has some 720,000 clones, more than 75% seen once. These records were also assigned to another study, of human thymus T cells.

The sequencing sample was made of thymocytes. The receptors here all came from a boy younger than two with a congenital heart defect. CDR3s include the opening cysteine and the closing phenylalanine or tryptophan. D genes are given only for firm matches.

D gene: NA; J gene: TRBJ2-7; V gene: TRBV28; CDR3 protein: CASRGHPYEQYF; CDR3 DNA: TGTGCCAGCAGGGGGCACCCCTACGAGCAGTACTTC
D gene: TRBD2; J gene: TRBJ2-5; V gene: TRBV4-1; CDR3 protein: CASSQDRASGRAEETQYF; CDR3 DNA: TGCGCCAGCAGCCAAGATAGGGCTAGCGGGAGGGCCGAGGAGACCCAGTACTTC
D gene: NA; J gene: TRBJ2-1; V gene: TRBV2; CDR3 protein: CASSESGHNEQFF; CDR3 DNA: TGTGCCAGCAGTGAGTCAGGGCACAATGAGCAGTTCTTC
D gene: TRBD1; J gene: TRBJ1-5; V gene: TRBV15; CDR3 protein: CATSRDPPRGLQPQHF; CDR3 DNA: TGTGCCACCAGCAGAGATCCCCCCAGGGGGCTTCAGCCCCAGCATTTT
D gene: TRBD2; J gene: TRBJ2-7; V gene: TRBV6-5; CDR3 protein: CASSYTSAYEQYF; CDR3 DNA: TGTGCCAGCAGTTATACTAGCGCCTACGAGCAGTACTTC
D gene: NA; J gene: TRBJ2-1; V gene: TRBV7-2; CDR3 protein: CASSPQSGTSYNEQFF; CDR3 DNA: TGTGCCAGCAGCCCCCAATCCGGGACATCGTACAATGAGCAGTTCTTC
D gene: NA; J gene: TRBJ2-7; V gene: TRBV11-2; CDR3 protein: CASSSLGFSYEQYF; CDR3 DNA: TGTGCCAGCAGCTCGCTCGGGTTTTCCTACGAGCAGTACTTC
D gene: TRBD1; J gene: TRBJ1-5; V gene: TRBV28; CDR3 protein: CATAMGTGDQPQHF; CDR3 DNA: TGTGCTACGGCTATGGGGACAGGTGATCAGCCCCAGCATTTT
D gene: TRBD2; J gene: TRBJ2-5; V gene: TRBV5-8; CDR3 protein: CASSLGGVREGTQYF; CDR3 DNA: TGTGCCAGCAGCTTGGGGGGGGTCCGGGAGGGGACCCAGTACTTC
D gene: NA; J gene: TRBJ2-7; V gene: TRBV27; CDR3 protein: CASRTSLRHDYEQYF; CDR3 DNA: TGTGCCAGCAGAACTTCACTCAGACACGACTACGAGCAGTACTTC
D gene: TRBD1; J gene: TRBJ1-2; V gene: TRBV4-2; CDR3 protein: CASSQTGDYGYTF; CDR3 DNA: TGTGCCAGCAGCCAGACAGGGGACTATGGCTACACCTTC
D gene: NA; J gene: TRBJ1-2; V gene: TRBV14; CDR3 protein: CASSQGWGGGYTF; CDR3 DNA: TGTGCCAGCAGCCAAGGATGGGGGGGTGGCTACACCTTC
D gene: TRBD1; J gene: TRBJ1-1; V gene: TRBV14; CDR3 protein: CASSQGDRGNTEAFF; CDR3 DNA: TGTGCCAGCAGCCAAGGGGACAGGGGGAACACTGAAGCTTTCTTT
D gene: TRBD2; J gene: TRBJ2-1; V gene: TRBV12-5; CDR3 protein: CASGCPSGTSGYNEQFF; CDR3 DNA: TGTGCTAGTGGTTGCCCTTCAGGGACTAGCGGTTACAATGAGCAGTTCTTC
D gene: TRBD2; J gene: TRBJ2-5; V gene: TRBV10-3; CDR3 protein: CATWAGTSGYQETQYF; CDR3 DNA: TGTGCCACTTGGGCCGGGACTAGCGGCTACCAAGAGACCCAGTACTTC
D gene: NA; J gene: TRBJ2-1; V gene: TRBV18; CDR3 protein: CASSPLGGVYNEQFF; CDR3 DNA: TGTGCCAGCTCACCACTAGGAGGGGTTTACAATGAGCAGTTCTTC